The clone carrying this T cell receptor (beta chain) was seen repeatedly, ten times or more. The V gene lost 5 bases and the J gene lost 10 bases, with 12 bases spanning the gap. Germline V gene lookup returns CDR1 MDHEN and CDR2 SYDVKM. The CDR3 is 12 amino acids. The data were obtained in a study of human T cells and chemical hapten exposure. Study summary: Across samples, TCR yields varied, mostly owing to small differences in pooled library volumes.

TCRdb redid the calling of the RACE reads with MiXCR, one entry per CDR3 protein. Counted here are about 380,000 distinct CDR3 sequences, roughly 5.3% occurring once; the ten biggest clones make up 2.5% to 3%. As for time point: pre-sensitization, week 0. As for treatment: therapeutic diphenylcyclopropenone sensitization with weekly scalp DPC. Ahead of applying each patch test, blood was sampled. The source was whole blood, collected in connection with sensitization to the hapten diphenylcyclopropenone (DPC). The J gene is TRBJ2-1, the V gene TRBV28, with D possibly called TRBD1 or TRBD2 (5 bases each). The receptor's source is a woman aged 50 to 60 with alopecia areata. Some clones in this sample may be carry-over from other donors' samples. The CDR3 DNA reads as TGTGCCAGCAGTCCACTAGGGACCGAGCAGTTCTTC. As protein: CASSPLGTEQFF.